This TCR beta chain came from a study of T cell responses to AZD1222 COVID-19 vaccine. Study observations and caveats: The sample set comprised mostly white British donors with more females, and clonal diversity was possibly underestimated.

Germline CDR1 is MNHEY and CDR2 is SVGAGI. The V gene lost 8 bases and the J gene lost 11 bases, with 15 bases spanning the gap. The CDR3 covers 11 residues. A remark on this clone: Antigen specificity is unknown.

Sequencing used immunoSEQ multiplex PCR; TCRdb keeps in-frame clones, though not all of them. The sample shows 100,000 to 150,000 clones, around 90% of them seen only once. V usage is TRBV6-5 and J usage is TRBJ1-2; D is perhaps TRBD1 (5 bases). The TCR comes from an adult in good health. Sequencing used peripheral blood, obtained on day 0 of AZD1222 vaccination. The CDR3 DNA is TGTGCCAGCGGTTCCTCAGGGTTTTACACCTTC. Translated, it gives CASGSSGFYTF.